The clone carrying this TCR beta chain has just a few counts. As yet, its antigen is unknown. This CDR3 has 13 residues. Germline V CDR1 and CDR2: SGHRS, YFSETQ. With V trimmed by 7 bases and J by 5 bases, 8 bases remained unmatched. Resections took place in Japan or China from about 2013 to 2018. The sample belongs to a study of immune evolution from preneoplasia to lung adenocarcinoma. Study outcomes and limitations: Top clone share appeared to fall from AAH through AIS, MIA, adenocarcinoma. Normal lung had highest clonality; later lesions appeared denser, more diverse.

The method was immunoSEQ multiplex PCR; TCRdb's version includes in-frame clones alone and lacks a portion of them. Of thousands of clones in the sample, nearly 80% were seen once. The origin of this receptor is a person aged 55-79 years with lung adenocarcinoma. The V gene is TRBV5-1, the J gene TRBJ2-7, with TRBD1 identical over 8 bases. Sequencing input: FFPE adjacent normal lung tissue. CDR3 in DNA: TGCGCCAGCTACCGGACAGGGATCGACGAGCAGTACTTC. Its protein product is CASYRTGIDEQYF.